Shown below are 11 T cell receptor beta chains from a single sample sequenced in a study of control samples from healthy donors and cancer patients. Clones were sequenced by immunoSEQ multiplex PCR, and TCRdb holds only the in-frame ones, with some missing. The sample records about 170,000 clones, 75% to 95% being singletons. Sequencing was carried out using blood. Receptors were obtained from a woman younger than 45 in good health.

The rearrangement joins TRBV29-1 to TRBJ2-3, with 12 bases that match TRBD2. Trimming cost V 7 bases and J 8 bases; bases outside gene matches: 10. The CDR3 runs 14 residues. CDR1 and CDR2 (germline): SQVTM, ANQGSEA. CDR3 bases: TGCAGCGCCCGACTAGCGGGAGTTCAGGGTACGCAGTATTTT. It is translated as CSARLAGVQGTQYF.

The rearrangement links TRBV6-4 to TRBJ2-1; D gene unclear. V lost 0 bases and J 6 bases, leaving 9 bases between the germline ends. Germline V gives CDR1 MRHNA, CDR2 SNTAGT. The CDR3 is 14 amino acids. The CDR3, as DNA: TGTGCCAGCAGTGACTCAGGTACTTTCAATGAGCAGTTCTTC. It translates to CASSDSGTFNEQFF.

The genes are TRBV28 and TRBJ2-1, with 15 bases fitting TRBD2. V was clipped by 6 bases and J by 8 bases; unmatched bases: 5. The germline V gene encodes CDR1 MDHEN and CDR2 SYDVKM. CDR3 length equals 15 residues. Here the CDR3 DNA reads TGTGCCAGCAGCCGGACTAGCGGGAGGGCGGATGAGCAGTTCTTC. Encoded protein: CASSRTSGRADEQFF.

The chain has TRBV28 and TRBJ1-1; D is unclear. The CDR3 is 13 amino acids. With 6 bases removed from V and 0 bases from J, the gap between germline ends came to 8 bases. The V gene's germline CDR1 is MDHEN and CDR2 SYDVKM. The CDR3 protein is CASSLPMNTEAFF. CDR3 in DNA: TGTGCCAGCAGCCTTCCTATGAACACTGAAGCTTTCTTT.

V and J are TRBV7-8 and TRBJ1-1, with no clear D. V lost 1 base to trimming and J lost 0 bases, with 9 bases between them. Germline V gene lookup returns CDR1 SGHVS and CDR2 FQNEAQ. This CDR3 contains 15 residues. This CDR3 is CASSLVGRMNTEAFF. DNA for the CDR3: TGTGCCAGCAGCTTAGTCGGGCGGATGAACACTGAAGCTTTCTTT.

The chain couples TRBV19 to TRBJ2-5; D is tentatively TRBD1 or TRBD2 (5 bases each). The length of the CDR3 is 13 residues. Germline V CDR1 and CDR2: LNHDA, SQIVND (reference sequence). The V end lost 6 bases, the J end lost 5 bases, and 13 bases lay between the germline ends. DNA for the CDR3: TGTGCCAGTAGCCCGGGGACGGGGGAGACCCAGTACTTC. Its translation is CASSPGTGETQYF.

Note on this clone: A clone one base away is much larger, so this may be a read error. V and J are TRBV28 and TRBJ2-2, with no clear D. Trimming shortened V by 6 bases and J by 0 bases, and 2 bases separated the two germline ends. The CDR3 has 12 amino acids. In germline, CDR1 is MDHEN, CDR2 SYDVKM. The DNA of the CDR3 is TGTGCCAGCAGACCGAACACCGGGGAGCTGTTTTTT. This sequence encodes CASRPNTGELFF.

The chain has TRBV11-2 and TRBJ2-5; 13 bases are a match to TRBD2. Per germline, CDR1 SGHAT and CDR2 FQNNGV. The CDR3 contains 15 residues. Trimming at V came to 5 bases and at J to 5 bases, leaving 5 bases not matched to a gene. The DNA for the CDR3 is TGTGCCAGCAGCCAAACACTAGCGGGGGGGGAGACCCAGTACTTC. Its protein is CASSQTLAGGETQYF.

The V call is TRBV7-8, the J call TRBJ2-7; 10 bases match TRBD2. The CDR3 covers 13 residues. Germline CDR1 is SGHVS and CDR2 is FQNEAQ. V was clipped by 6 bases and J by 8 bases; unmatched bases: 7. The chain's CDR3 is CASSYPSGSQQYF. In nucleotides, the CDR3 is TGTGCCAGCAGTTATCCTAGCGGGAGTCAGCAGTACTTC.

The genes are TRBV28 and TRBJ2-7, with D uncertain. Trimming cost V 6 bases and J 3 bases, with 3 bases left between them. The length of the CDR3 is 10 residues. CDR1 is MDHEN and CDR2 is SYDVKM in the germline V gene. CDR3 amino acids: CASRGYEQYF. CDR3 coding DNA: TGTGCCAGCAGGGGCTACGAGCAGTACTTC.

The rearrangement joins TRBV4-1 to TRBJ2-1, with TRBD2 matching over 8 bases. Germline V gene lookup returns CDR1 MGHRA and CDR2 YSYEKL. V shed 1 base and J 3 bases; nucleotides not matched to a gene: 2. The length of the CDR3 is 15 residues. The CDR3 bases are TGCGCCAGCAGCCAAGTCAGCGGGAGCTACAATGAGCAGTTCTTC. Its protein is CASSQVSGSYNEQFF.